One and the same sample provided the 25 T cell receptor beta chains below, sequenced in a study of blood T cell repertoires in COVID-19 (TCRdb year 2020). The method behind the library was the immunoSEQ multiplex PCR assay. The immuneACCESS repertoire file appears here via TCRdb, limited to in-frame rearrangements. These files lack a portion of the clones; in checked studies, under half of the deficit traces to unresolved V genes, and the cause of the others is not known. Here the sample has over 200,000 clones; around nine tenths occur a single time. The ten largest clones take up more than 5.5% of the sample. Sequenced material: peripheral blood. These receptors were collected from a man aged 55 to 70 who had recovered from COVID-19.

The rearrangement links TRBV3-1 (or the pseudogene TRBV3-2) to TRBJ1-1; D is ambiguous. The CDR3 is made up of 15 amino acids. The germline V gene encodes CDR1 LGHDT and CDR2 YNNKEL (reference sequence). Trimming took off 3 bases at V and 5 bases at J, with 16 bases between the two ends. The CDR3 loop reads CASSHASTRGTEAFF. CDR3 sequence (DNA): TGTGCCAGCAGCCATGCCTCGACTCGGGGAACTGAAGCTTTCTTT.

V and J are TRBV5-6 and TRBJ2-3; possible D gene TRBD1, 5 bases. The germline V gene encodes CDR1 SGHDT and CDR2 YYEEEE. Trimming removed 0 bases at V and 3 bases at J, with 23 bases between. The CDR3 extends over 19 amino acids. The CDR3 nucleotides are TGTGCCAGCAGCTTGGCCCTGCTGTCAGGGCGAAGTCGTACAGATACGCAGTATTTT. This codes for CASSLALLSGRSRTDTQYF.

The chain employs TRBV20-1 and TRBJ1-5, with a weak D call TRBD1 (5 bases). CDR3 length: 11 amino acids. Germline assignment: CDR1 DFQATT and CDR2 SNEGSKA (reference sequence). V was trimmed by 2 bases and J by 11 bases, leaving 10 bases between them. The CDR3 loop is CSARQGTAQHF. The CDR3 DNA sequence: TGCAGTGCTAGACAGGGCACAGCCCAGCATTTT.

The chain couples TRBV7-8 to TRBJ2-5; TRBD1 matches at 7 bases. Losses at the gene ends were 0 bases for V and 4 bases for J; bases not matched to a gene: 2. The CDR3 has 14 amino acids. Germline V gene sequence: CDR1 SGHVS, CDR2 FQNEAQ. CDR3 protein: CASSLAPGGETQYF. CDR3 nucleotide sequence: TGTGCCAGCAGCTTAGCCCCAGGGGGAGAGACCCAGTACTTC.

The table lists this clone with a count of one. The J gene is TRBJ1-2, the V gene TRBV19; 11 bases align to TRBD1. CDR1 and CDR2 (germline): LNHDA, SQIVND (reference sequence). Losses at the gene ends were 5 bases for V and 8 bases for J; bases not matched to a gene: 10. This CDR3 region has 15 residues. DNA of the CDR3: TGTGCCAGTAGTGCGCCGGGACAGGGGGTTTGGGGCTACACCTTC. Its translation: CASSAPGQGVWGYTF.

This chain connects TRBV11-3 to TRBJ2-2; TRBD2 matches 9 bases. CDR1 and CDR2 (germline): SGHNT, YENEEA. Losses at the gene ends were 5 bases for V and 3 bases for J; bases not matched to a gene: 4. This CDR3 has 15 residues. The chain's CDR3 is CASSKAGGDTGELFF. CDR3 bases: TGTGCCAGCAGCAAAGCGGGAGGTGACACCGGGGAGCTGTTTTTT.

V gene TRBV3-1 (or the pseudogene TRBV3-2) combines with J gene TRBJ2-7; 9 bases are a match to TRBD1. V lost 4 bases and J lost 2; bases outside the gene matches: 6. Per the germline V gene, CDR1 is LGHDT and CDR2 is YNNKEL (reference sequence). CDR3 length: 15 residues. This chain's CDR3 is CASSLSWTGAYEQYF. In nucleotides, the CDR3 is TGTGCCAGCAGCCTCTCCTGGACAGGGGCCTACGAGCAGTACTTC.

The J gene is TRBJ1-6, the V gene TRBV7-8, with D hard to call. V was shortened by 0 bases and J by 6 bases, with 9 bases between the two germline ends. The germline V gene has CDR1 SGHVS and CDR2 FQNEAQ. CDR3 length: 15 residues. CDR3 nucleotides: TGTGCCAGCAGCTTAGCGGGCAGTCTTAATTCACCCCTCCACTTT. Protein: CASSLAGSLNSPLHF.

V usage is TRBV28 and J usage is TRBJ1-5; D not certain. This CDR3 is 15 amino acids long. V was trimmed by 3 bases and J by 6 bases, leaving 15 bases between them. Looked up from germline, CDR1 is MDHEN and CDR2 is SYDVKM. Here the CDR3 reads CASSFGLGGIQPQHF. The CDR3 region has the DNA TGTGCCAGCAGTTTCGGGCTTGGAGGGATTCAGCCCCAGCATTTT.

V is TRBV24-1 and J is TRBJ2-7; 7 bases line up with TRBD1. V lost 9 bases and J lost 3; bases outside the gene matches: 4. This CDR3 spans 12 amino acids. Germline values: CDR1 KGHDR, CDR2 SFDVKD. The CDR3 DNA is TGTGCCACCCAGGGACAGAACTACGAGCAGTACTTC. As protein: CATQGQNYEQYF.

This chain uses TRBV19 with TRBJ2-5; TRBD2 matches 7 bases. The CDR3 spans 15 residues. V dropped 6 bases and J dropped 5; count of bases not matched to a gene: 12. Germline V CDR1 and CDR2: LNHDA, SQIVND (reference sequence). For the CDR3, the DNA is TGTGCCAGTAGCCAACTAGCGCTGGAGGGGGAGACCCAGTACTTC. Its translation is CASSQLALEGETQYF.

The rearrangement uses TRBV4-3 and TRBJ2-1; perhaps TRBD1 as D (6 bases). The CDR3 has 16 amino acids. The ends were cut back, 0 bases at V and 6 bases at J, with 15 bases in the middle. Germline loops: CDR1 LGHNA, CDR2 YSLEER. The CDR3 sequence: CASSQDDRRGSNEQFF. The CDR3 DNA reads TGCGCCAGCAGCCAAGATGACAGGAGAGGGTCCAATGAGCAGTTCTTC.

With regard to this clone: One end of the junction does not line up with germline, which may come from a read error. The chain uses TRBV2 and TRBJ1-4, with D possibly being TRBD1 (5 bases). Per germline, CDR1 SNHLY and CDR2 FYNNEI. This CDR3 is 12 amino acids long. CDR3 region: CASSFLMTGGLF. The DNA for the CDR3 is TGTGCCAGCAGTTTCCTTATGACCGGGGGTCTTTTT.

The V and J genes are TRBV6-5 and TRBJ2-3; D is perhaps TRBD2 (5 bases). The CDR3 spans 14 residues. Trimming left V 6 bases short and J 1 base short, with 11 bases between. Germline V lookup: CDR1 MNHEY, CDR2 SVGAGI. CDR3 bases: TGTGCCAGCAGGATGGTTAGCGGCACAGATACGCAGTATTTT. Its protein product is CASRMVSGTDTQYF.

The CDR3 sequence: CASSQVRDLGNTIYF. Here the CDR3 DNA reads TGTGCCAGCAGCCAAGTGCGGGACCTTGGAAACACCATATATTTT. The chain uses TRBV14 and TRBJ1-3; D might be TRBD1 (5 bases). The germline CDR1 and CDR2 sequences are SGHDN and FVKESK. V was trimmed by 1 base and J by 3 bases, leaving 10 bases between them. There are 15 residues in the CDR3.

This chain connects TRBV19 to TRBJ1-3; maybe TRBD1 (5 bases). The CDR3 is made up of 17 amino acids. Trimming left V 5 bases short and J 0 bases short, with 17 bases between. The V gene's germline CDR1 is LNHDA and CDR2 SQIVND (reference sequence). DNA of the CDR3: TGTGCCAGTAGTCAGCGGGCAGGGAAAAGCTCTGGAAACACCATATATTTT. Its protein product is CASSQRAGKSSGNTIYF.

The rearrangement joins TRBV7-2 to TRBJ1-1, with 10 bases aligning to TRBD1. This CDR3 contains 15 residues. CDR1 is SGHTA and CDR2 is FQGNSA in the germline V gene. V gave up 4 bases and J gave up 2 bases; unmatched junction bases: 4. CDR3 DNA sequence: TGTGCCAGCAGCTCACGGGACAGGGGCAACACTGAAGCTTTCTTT. This encodes CASSSRDRGNTEAFF.

The genes are TRBV21-1 and TRBJ1-2; TRBD1, as called in the table, went unchecked against the DNA. TRBV21-1 is tagged as a pseudogene. The CDR3 covers 13 residues. CDR3 region: CASSKDNPYGYTF. The CDR3 coding sequence is TGTGCCAGCAGCAAAGACAATCCCTATGGCTACACCTTC.

V is TRBV2 and J is TRBJ1-4; 7 bases map to TRBD1. This CDR3 comprises 13 residues. CDR1 is SNHLY, CDR2 FYNNEI, per germline. Unmatched junction bases numbered 4, after V lost 6 bases and J lost 6 bases. The CDR3 reads CASSVDRDEKLFF. CDR3 sequence (DNA): TGTGCCAGCAGCGTAGACAGGGATGAAAAACTGTTTTTT.

The chain combines TRBV4-1 with TRBJ1-2; unclear D gene. CDR1 MGHRA and CDR2 YSYEKL come from the germline V gene. Trimming removed 0 bases at V and 2 bases at J, with 10 bases between. The CDR3 loop spans 15 amino acids. The CDR3: CASSQDENKNYGYTF. The DNA of the CDR3 is TGCGCCAGCAGCCAAGATGAAAACAAGAACTATGGCTACACCTTC.

The V gene is TRBV21-1, the J gene TRBJ1-2. TRBV21-1 is annotated as a pseudogene. The CDR3 length is 12 residues. The CDR3 loop is CASSTYLYGYTF. The CDR3 DNA reads TGTGCCAGCAGCACCTATCTCTATGGCTACACCTTC.

This chain uses TRBV7-6 with TRBJ2-7; 13 nucleotides agree with TRBD2. Germline V gene data show CDR1 as SGHVS and CDR2 as FNYEAQ. J was trimmed by 4 bases and V by 5 bases; bases with no gene match: 5. The CDR3 extends over 15 amino acids. CDR3 coding DNA: TGTGCCAGCAGCGCAGGACTAGCGGGAGCTTACGAGCAGTACTTC. Residues: CASSAGLAGAYEQYF.

The V call is TRBV19, the J call TRBJ1-1; D remains unclear. The ends were cut back, 5 bases at V and 1 base at J, with 11 bases in the middle. The CDR3 runs 14 residues. Looked up from germline, CDR1 is LNHDA and CDR2 is SQIVND (reference sequence). CDR3 DNA sequence: TGTGCCAGTAGTCTCCAAAGCCGGAACACTGAAGCTTTCTTT. It is translated as CASSLQSRNTEAFF.

CDR3 amino acids: CASSIQSTDTQYF. The CDR3, as DNA: TGTGCCAGCAGCATACAGAGCACAGATACGCAGTATTTT. The chain combines TRBV7-3 with TRBJ2-3, with unresolved D. In germline, CDR1 is SGHTA, CDR2 FQGTGA. Between the trimmed V and J ends, which lost 5 bases and 0 bases, there was a span of 6 bases. This CDR3 region has 13 residues.

J is TRBJ2-5 and V is TRBV6-5, with D tentatively TRBD2 (6 bases). CDR1 MNHEY and CDR2 SVGAGI come from the germline V gene. Trimming removed 2 bases at V and 4 bases at J, with 14 bases between. The CDR3 loop spans 15 amino acids. The CDR3 spells CASSYSLRGRETQYF. CDR3 coding DNA: TGTGCCAGCAGTTACAGTCTGCGGGGCCGAGAGACCCAGTACTTC.